This T cell receptor beta chain came from a study of shared clonotypes between healthy human individuals. Worth noting for this clone: Antigen: not known.

Measured with immunoSEQ multiplex PCR; TCRdb has only the in-frame clones, and not every one. The sample gives about a million clones, about 72% of which show up once; approximately 0.95% is in the top ten. Overall study findings and caveats: Clonotypes shared by all four donors outscored non-shared clonotypes in generation probability.

Sequences were obtained from memory CD4+ T cells from PBMCs. The sample's subset: CD45RA-negative fraction. The clonotype was recovered from a man aged 18 to 29 in good health. Some clones in this sample may be carry-over from other donors' samples.

The CDR3 region has the DNA TGTGCCACCAGCAACGCCCTCGTGGTTAGGAACACTGAAGCTTTCTTT. This sequence encodes CATSNALVVRNTEAFF. The rearrangement links TRBV15 to TRBJ1-1; D not certain. CDR3 length: 16 amino acids. Germline lookup yields CDR1 LNHNV and CDR2 YYDKDF (reference sequence). The V end lost 4 bases, the J end lost 1 base, and 16 bases lay between the germline ends.